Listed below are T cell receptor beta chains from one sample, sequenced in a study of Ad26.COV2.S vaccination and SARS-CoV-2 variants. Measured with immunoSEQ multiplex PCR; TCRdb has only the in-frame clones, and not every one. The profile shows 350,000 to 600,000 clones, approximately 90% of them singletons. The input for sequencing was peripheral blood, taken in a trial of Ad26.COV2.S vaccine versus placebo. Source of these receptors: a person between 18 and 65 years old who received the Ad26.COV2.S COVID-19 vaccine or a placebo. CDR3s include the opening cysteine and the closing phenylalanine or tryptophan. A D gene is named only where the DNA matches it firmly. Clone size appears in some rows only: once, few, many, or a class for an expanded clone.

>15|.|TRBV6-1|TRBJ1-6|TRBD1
TGTGCCAGCAGTGAACCCGGGACAGCCAATTCACCCCTCCACTTT
CASSEPGTANSPLHF
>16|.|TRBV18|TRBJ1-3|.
TGTGCCAGCTCACCTTACGACCCTTCAACTGGAAACACCATATATTTT
CASSPYDPSTGNTIYF
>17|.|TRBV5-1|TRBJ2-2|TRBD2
TGCGCCAGCAGCCGTGCAGCGGGGGGACCAAACACCGGGGAGCTGTTTTTT
CASSRAAGGPNTGELFF
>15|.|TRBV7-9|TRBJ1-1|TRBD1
TGTGCCAGCAGCTTAGGGGACAGGTTGAACACTGAAGCTTTCTTT
CASSLGDRLNTEAFF
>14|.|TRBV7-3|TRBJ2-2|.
TGTGCCAGCGCCATCGGAGTAGACACCGGGGAGCTGTTTTTT
CASAIGVDTGELFF
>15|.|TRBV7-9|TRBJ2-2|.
TGTGCCAGCAGCTTAGCGGGGGTGAACACCGGGGAGCTGTTTTTT
CASSLAGVNTGELFF
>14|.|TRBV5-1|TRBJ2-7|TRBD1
TGCGCCAGCAGCTGGGACAGGGTCGGCTACGAGCAGTACTTC
CASSWDRVGYEQYF
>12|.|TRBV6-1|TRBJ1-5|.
TGTGCCAGCGGTGAAGGGGGTCAGCCCCAGCATTTT
CASGEGGQPQHF
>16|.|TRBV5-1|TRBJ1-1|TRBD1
TGCGCCAGCAGCACTGGGGACAGATTGGGGAGCACTGAAGCTTTCTTT
CASSTGDRLGSTEAFF
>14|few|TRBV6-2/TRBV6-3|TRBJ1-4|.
TGTGCCAGCAGTGCGCCGGGAACTAATGAAAAACTGTTTTTT
CASSAPGTNEKLFF
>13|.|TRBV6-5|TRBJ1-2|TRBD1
TGTGCCAGCAGTACAGGGACAGGGGGCGTCTACACCTTC
CASSTGTGGVYTF
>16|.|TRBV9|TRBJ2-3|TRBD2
TGTGCCAGCAGCCCATTAGGCGGGAGCTCAACAGATACGCAGTATTTT
CASSPLGGSSTDTQYF